Sequencing of this TCR beta chain was carried out in a study of cytomegalovirus exposure and HLA in healthy donors. The PCR ran on 60 Vbeta and 13 Jbeta primers. Sequenced by immunoSEQ multiplex PCR; TCRdb stores in-frame clones only, minus some. The table includes around 76,000 clones, over 65% detected once. In germline, CDR1 is SGHRS, CDR2 YFSETQ. The V gene lost 4 bases and the J gene lost 8 bases, with 18 bases spanning the gap. This CDR3 is built from 14 residues. The chain combines TRBV5-1 with TRBJ1-2, with a weak D call TRBD1 (5 bases). The source is a middle-aged woman in good health and CMV-seropositive. Sequencing was done on a sample of PBMCs. CDR3 nucleotide sequence: TGCGCCAGCAGCACGGAGGGGCCCATCGGGGGCTACACCTTC. Translating it yields CASSTEGPIGGYTF. The full variable domain, completed using reference TRBV5-1 and TRBJ1-2, is KAGVTQTPRYLIKTRGQQVTLSCSPISGHRSVSWYQQTPGQGLQFLFEYFSETQRNKGNFPGRFSGRQFSNSRSEMNVSTLELGDSALYLCASSTEGPIGGYTFGSGTRLTVV.